The 18 T cell receptor beta chains given below trace back to one sample, sequenced in a study of blood T cell repertoires in COVID-19. The assay was immunoSEQ multiplex PCR, and TCRdb's table has in-frame clones only and misses some. The sample gives 300,000 to 400,000 clones, around nine tenths of which show up once; over 2.5% is in the top ten. The sample was peripheral blood. The receptors shown here come from a human donor in a cohort sampled during active COVID-19.

The rearrangement joins TRBV5-1 to TRBJ2-7; TRBD1 matches at 11 bases. This CDR3 is built from 18 residues. The V gene end was trimmed by 1 base and the J gene end by 0 bases; junction bases not matched to a gene: 9. Per the germline V gene, CDR1 is SGHRS and CDR2 is YFSETQ. In DNA, the CDR3 is TGCGCCAGCAGCTTGCTGGGACAGGGGGGTCTGAGCTCCTACGAGCAGTACTTC. As protein: CASSLLGQGGLSSYEQYF.

This rearrangement joins TRBV7-2 to TRBJ2-1, with D hard to call. Germline values: CDR1 SGHTA, CDR2 FQGNSA. Trimming pared 5 bases from V and 13 bases from J, leaving 18 bases between. This CDR3 is built from 13 residues. The CDR3, as DNA: TGTGCCAGCAGCCTGCCCACGAGTCTGCCCCAGTTCTTC. Its protein product is CASSLPTSLPQFF.

This rearrangement joins TRBV27 to TRBJ2-1, with TRBD2 matching over 11 bases. Germline CDR1 reads MNHEY; CDR2 reads SMNVEV (reference sequence). Trimming took 4 bases from V and 3 from J; bases not matched to a gene: 8. This CDR3 is built from 17 residues. The CDR3 sequence: CASSSGTSGSFYNEQFF. CDR3 bases: TGTGCCAGCAGTTCAGGGACTAGCGGATCGTTCTACAATGAGCAGTTCTTC.

This clone has only a few counts. This sequence joins TRBV7-2 and TRBJ2-7, with 11 bases matching TRBD2. The CDR3 spans 15 residues. Germline trimming cut 5 bases from V and 6 bases from J; bases unmatched to any gene: 9. The germline CDR1 and CDR2 sequences are SGHTA and FQGNSA. CDR3 in amino acids: CASSEGLADRLEQYF. As DNA, the CDR3 is TGTGCCAGCAGCGAGGGACTAGCGGATCGTCTCGAGCAGTACTTC.

This clone turned up a few times. The chain joins TRBV19 to TRBJ2-7, with D tentatively TRBD2 (5 bases). This CDR3 has 13 residues. V was clipped by 6 bases and J by 6 bases, with 15 bases between them. The germline CDR1 and CDR2 sequences are LNHDA and SQIVND (reference sequence). CDR3 residues: CASSPSQEGEQYF. CDR3 sequence (DNA): TGTGCCAGTAGCCCGAGCCAAGAGGGCGAGCAGTACTTC.

This sequence joins TRBV30 and TRBJ1-4, with unresolved D. This CDR3 contains 14 residues. Germline loops: CDR1 GTSNPN, CDR2 SVGIG (reference sequence). V was cut by 3 bases and J by 2 bases, with 10 bases left in between. The CDR3 loop is CAWRAQRTNEKLFF. The CDR3 bases are TGTGCCTGGAGGGCACAGCGGACTAATGAAAAACTGTTTTTT.

In the case of this clone: Within the sample, other DNA sequences also encode this same CDR3. The chain carries TRBV5-1 and TRBJ2-2; possibly TRBD2 for D (6 bases). CDR3 size: 16 residues. The germline V and J ends were trimmed by 0 bases and 3 bases, with 12 bases remaining between them. Looked up from germline, CDR1 is SGHRS and CDR2 is YFSETQ. CDR3 bases: TGCGCCAGCAGCTTGGCCGGGACTGGATACACCGGGGAGCTGTTTTTT. Amino acids: CASSLAGTGYTGELFF. Based on the CDR3 plus reference TRBV5-1 and TRBJ2-2, the full variable domain is KAGVTQTPRYLIKTRGQQVTLSCSPISGHRSVSWYQQTPGQGLQFLFEYFSETQRNKGNFPGRFSGRQFSNSRSEMNVSTLELGDSALYLCASSLAGTGYTGELFFGEGSRLTVL.

This chain joins TRBV3-1 (or the pseudogene TRBV3-2) and TRBJ2-3; TRBD2 aligns across 15 bases. Germline assignment: CDR1 LGHDT and CDR2 YNNKEL (reference sequence). V shed 4 bases and J 6 bases; nucleotides not matched to a gene: 5. This CDR3 spans 16 amino acids. The CDR3 spells CASSPRTSGGADTQYF. The DNA for the CDR3 is TGTGCCAGCAGCCCCCGGACTAGCGGGGGGGCCGATACGCAGTATTTT.

The chain is built from TRBV11-3 and TRBJ1-1, with D perhaps matching TRBD1 (6 bases). The CDR3 extends over 13 amino acids. In germline, CDR1 is SGHNT, CDR2 YENEEA. V was trimmed by 5 bases and J by 7 bases, leaving 14 bases between them. In DNA form, the CDR3 reads TGTGCCAGCAGCCTGAACAGGGACGGTGAAGCTTTCTTT. It translates to CASSLNRDGEAFF. Drawing the rest from reference TRBV11-3 and TRBJ1-1, the complete variable domain is EAGVVQSPRYKIIEKKQPVAFWCNPISGHNTLYWYLQNLGQGPELLIRYENEEAVDDSQLPKDRFSAERLKGVDSTLKIQPAELGDSAVYLCASSLNRDGEAFFGQGTRLTVV.

The rearrangement uses TRBV12-5 and TRBJ2-3, with TRBD2 matching 10 bases. CDR3 size: 18 residues. Germline lookup yields CDR1 LGHNT and CDR2 FRNRAP. The ends lost 7 bases at V and 3 bases at J; junction bases unmatched: 16. The CDR3 DNA is TGTGCTAGTGCCCTGGGGCTAGCGGGGGATAGGGGTACAGATACGCAGTATTTT. Protein: CASALGLAGDRGTDTQYF.

This clone was detected a few times. The chain joins TRBV10-3 to TRBJ2-1, with D perhaps TRBD2 (6 bases). The CDR3 has 14 amino acids. Deletions cut 0 bases from V and 7 bases from J, with 10 bases between. CDR1 and CDR2 (germline): ENHRY, SYGVKD. CDR3 sequence: CAISESPAGNEQFF. CDR3 DNA: TGTGCCATCAGTGAGTCTCCGGCGGGAAATGAGCAGTTCTTC.

This clone appeared a single time. The chain is built from TRBV24-1 and TRBJ2-1; 8 nucleotides match TRBD1. The germline V gene encodes CDR1 KGHDR and CDR2 SFDVKD. The CDR3 extends over 14 amino acids. V dropped 5 bases and J dropped 4; count of bases not matched to a gene: 3. This CDR3 is CATSGRTGYNEQFF. CDR3 nucleotide sequence: TGTGCCACCAGTGGCCGGACAGGGTACAATGAGCAGTTCTTC.

The genes are TRBV2 and TRBJ2-1; 7 positions match TRBD2. Germline V gene data show CDR1 as SNHLY and CDR2 as FYNNEI. The CDR3 runs to 14 residues. V trimming: 4 bases; J trimming: 3 bases; junction bases outside the gene matches: 3. The CDR3 here is CASSGSSGYNEQFF. CDR3 DNA sequence: TGTGCCAGCAGTGGATCTAGCGGCTACAATGAGCAGTTCTTC.

The chain recombines TRBV9 with TRBJ1-1; D remains unclear. Trimming stripped 3 bases from V and 0 bases from J, with 6 bases between. Germline V gene data show CDR1 as SGDLS and CDR2 as YYNGEE. This CDR3 is built from 13 residues. CDR3 bases: TGTGCCAGCAGCGGACATATGAACACTGAAGCTTTCTTT. Amino acid sequence: CASSGHMNTEAFF. The full variable domain, in which reference TRBV9 and TRBJ1-1 provide the parts outside the CDR3, is DSGVTQTPKHLITATGQRVTLRCSPRSGDLSVYWYQQSLDQGLQFLIQYYNGEERAKGNILERFSAQQFPDLHSELNLSSLELGDSALYFCASSGHMNTEAFFGQGTRLTVV.

The chain joins TRBV7-8 to TRBJ2-5; 15 positions agree with TRBD2. The CDR3 consists of 21 residues. Germline loops: CDR1 SGHVS, CDR2 FQNEAQ. V shed 0 bases, J shed 5 bases, and the junction held 16 bases outside the gene matches. DNA for the CDR3: TGTGCCAGCAGCTTAGCCCCCGGGACTAGCGGGAGGTTGGGGTCCGGGGAGACCCAGTACTTC. Its protein is CASSLAPGTSGRLGSGETQYF. The whole variable domain, filled in from reference TRBV7-8 and TRBJ2-5, reads GAGVSQSPRYKVAKRGQDVALRCDPISGHVSLFWYQQALGQGPEFLTYFQNEAQLDKSGLPSDRFFAERPEGSVSTLKIQRTQQEDSAVYLCASSLAPGTSGRLGSGETQYFGPGTRLLVL.

V is TRBV5-1 and J is TRBJ1-2; 12 bases agree with TRBD1. V trimming: 1 base; J trimming: 8 bases; junction bases outside the gene matches: 18. The CDR3 has 19 amino acids. Germline V CDR1 and CDR2: SGHRS, YFSETQ. CDR3 bases: TGCGCCAGCAGCTTGTACGGGACAGGGGGCATTTTAGGTTCGTCGGGCTACACCTTC. The encoded protein is CASSLYGTGGILGSSGYTF.

The genes are TRBV10-3 and TRBJ2-1; 7 nucleotides match TRBD2. This CDR3 is built from 16 residues. Unmatched junction bases numbered 12, after V lost 5 bases and J lost 5 bases. Germline CDR1 reads ENHRY; CDR2 reads SYGVKD. CDR3 sequence: CAISQSGASGDNEQFF. The CDR3 bases are TGTGCCATCAGTCAAAGCGGGGCTAGCGGTGACAATGAGCAGTTCTTC.

In this sample, this clone turned up once. The rearrangement links TRBV7-9 to TRBJ1-1, with D perhaps TRBD1 (5 bases). Germline V lookup: CDR1 SEHNR, CDR2 FQNEAQ (reference sequence). The CDR3 length is 14 residues. V was clipped by 3 bases and J by 5 bases, with 13 bases between them. CDR3 region: CASSFWGRNTEAFF. As DNA, the CDR3 is TGTGCCAGCAGCTTTTGGGGCAGGAATACTGAAGCTTTCTTT.